The 10 T cell receptor beta chains presented below share a single source sample, sequenced in a study of T cells in Graves' hyperthyroidism and ophthalmopathy. It was RNA transcripts that yielded the amplified TCR beta CDR3 regions. Researchers ran a first-round RT-PCR on the TCR CDR3 using the HTBI primer set. Each CDR3 protein gets one entry after TCRdb re-called the multiplex PCR reads with MiXCR. This sample yields about 380,000 distinct CDR3 sequences, of which approximately 15% are seen a single time; 11% belongs to the top ten. The sequenced sample was blood. These receptors originate from a woman aged 60-75 years with Graves' hyperthyroidism.

The V gene is TRBV2, the J gene TRBJ2-7; 9 nucleotides match TRBD2. Germline CDR1 SNHLY, CDR2 FYNNEI. V lost 1 base to trimming and J lost 6 bases; unmatched junction nucleotides: 1. This CDR3 has 13 residues. DNA for the CDR3: TGTGCCAGCAGTGAAGGCGGGGGGGGCGAGCAGTACTTC. It is translated as CASSEGGGGEQYF.

There are many counts of this clonotype. The genes are TRBV19 and TRBJ1-2; tentative D call: TRBD1 (5 bases). In germline, CDR1 is LNHDA, CDR2 SQIVND (reference sequence). There are 14 residues in the CDR3. V dropped 7 bases and J dropped 2 bases, with 14 bases sitting between them. The CDR3 loop reads CASTRAQGNYGYTF. The CDR3 nucleotides are TGTGCCAGTACCCGGGCGCAGGGCAACTATGGCTACACCTTC.

This rearrangement joins TRBV19 to TRBJ2-2; D is uncertain. V was pared by 10 bases and J by 2 bases, with 11 bases between. There are 13 residues in the CDR3. Per the germline V gene, CDR1 is LNHDA and CDR2 is SQIVND (reference sequence). CDR3 coding DNA: TGTGCCACTCTGCTACCCAACACCGGGGAGCTGTTTTTT. Its protein product is CATLLPNTGELFF.

This clonotype was picked up many times. This chain joins TRBV2 and TRBJ1-5; D not certain. Germline V gene data show CDR1 as SNHLY and CDR2 as FYNNEI. V was cut by 6 bases and J by 0 bases, with 9 bases left in between. CDR3 length equals 14 residues. In nucleotides, the CDR3 is TGTGCCAGCAGGGGCCCGAATAGCAATCAGCCCCAGCATTTT. Translation: CASRGPNSNQPQHF.

The chain has TRBV20-1 and TRBJ2-7, with D tentatively TRBD1 (7 bases). CDR3 length equals 14 residues. Trimming stripped 1 base from V and 2 bases from J, with 12 bases between. Per the germline V gene, CDR1 is DFQATT and CDR2 is SNEGSKA (reference sequence). DNA for the CDR3: TGCAGTGCTAGAGGCGGGACAGATGCCTACGAGCAGTACTTC. This sequence encodes CSARGGTDAYEQYF.

This clonotype was counted ten times or more. The chain is built from TRBV29-1 and TRBJ2-1; 12 nucleotides line up with TRBD2. The V and J ends lost 7 bases and 5 bases, in that order; junction bases with no gene match: 6. The CDR3 runs to 14 residues. Germline V gene lookup returns CDR1 SQVTM and CDR2 ANQGSEA. The chain's CDR3 is CSASLAGGDNEQFF. DNA of the CDR3: TGCAGCGCCTCCCTAGCGGGAGGGGACAATGAGCAGTTCTTC.

This clonotype was counted between two and nine times. The rearrangement joins TRBV29-1 to TRBJ2-7, with 13 nucleotides matching TRBD2. The CDR3 is 18 residues long. Trimming at V came to 0 bases and at J to 3 bases, leaving 11 bases not matched to a gene. CDR1 is SQVTM and CDR2 is ANQGSEA in the germline V gene. CDR3 nucleotides: TGCAGCGTTGAAGATCCACCGGGGACTAGCGGGAACGACTACGAGCAGTACTTC. Amino acids: CSVEDPPGTSGNDYEQYF.

J is TRBJ2-1 and V is TRBV20-1; tentative D call: TRBD2 (5 bases). The CDR3 extends over 15 amino acids. Trimming left V 6 bases short and J 0 bases short, with 15 bases between. CDR1 is DFQATT, CDR2 SNEGSKA, per germline (reference sequence). This CDR3 reads CSALQTSASYNEQFF. In DNA form, the CDR3 reads TGCAGTGCCCTCCAAACTAGTGCCTCCTACAATGAGCAGTTCTTC.

At least ten counts were recorded for this clonotype. The CDR3 DNA reads TGTGCCACCAGCAGAATCCGGGACGCCGAGCAGTACTTC. Its protein is CATSRIRDAEQYF. The chain employs TRBV15 and TRBJ2-7; D possibly matches TRBD1 or TRBD2 (5 bases each). Germline CDR1 is LNHNV and CDR2 is YYDKDF (reference sequence). V was clipped by 2 bases and J by 6 bases, with 11 bases between them. CDR3 size: 13 residues.

This clonotype was counted a few times. The gene calls are TRBV19 and TRBJ1-2; 7 bases are shared with TRBD1. CDR1 LNHDA and CDR2 SQIVND come from the germline V gene (reference sequence). The CDR3 runs 14 residues. V was pared by 4 bases and J by 5 bases, with 7 bases of the junction left unmatched. The CDR3 protein is CASSKTGVGYGYTF. The CDR3 nucleotides are TGTGCCAGTAGTAAAACAGGGGTAGGGTATGGCTACACCTTC.